Below are 30 T cell receptor beta chains sequenced from a single sample in a study of blood T cell repertoires in COVID-19. Repertoires were generated with immunoSEQ multiplex PCR, while TCRdb's copy carries only in-frame clones and drops some. This table holds 300,000 to 350,000 clones, approximately 91% found once. Sequencing was done on a sample of peripheral blood. Source of these receptors: an older woman with COVID-19, enrolled during active disease.

V and J are TRBV5-1 and TRBJ2-3; D uncertain. The CDR3 has 14 residues. V lost 0 bases to trimming and J lost 2 bases, with 7 bases between them. Germline assignment: CDR1 SGHRS and CDR2 YFSETQ. Written as DNA, the CDR3 is TGCGCCAGCAGCTTGGTCACTTACACAGATACGCAGTATTTT. Protein: CASSLVTYTDTQYF.

The CDR3 sequence: CASSQEKGSPTDTQYF. In DNA form, the CDR3 reads TGTGCCAGCAGCCAAGAAAAGGGGTCCCCCACAGATACGCAGTATTTT. V usage is TRBV4-2 and J usage is TRBJ2-3; a possible D gene is TRBD1 (5 bases). Germline V gives CDR1 LGHNA, CDR2 YNFKEQ. The V gene lost 0 bases and the J gene lost 2 bases, with 12 bases spanning the gap. This CDR3 contains 16 residues.

V and J are TRBV29-1 and TRBJ1-2; D unresolved. V was shortened by 1 base and J by 3 bases, with 12 bases between the two germline ends. This CDR3 region has 14 residues. CDR1 is SQVTM, CDR2 ANQGSEA, per germline. Here the CDR3 DNA reads TGCAGCGTTGAAGTGGCGGACTCTTACTATGGCTACACCTTC. Translation gives CSVEVADSYYGYTF.

This clone was picked up one time. The CDR3 here is CASSTGLAGGIYEQYF. DNA for the CDR3: TGTGCCAGCAGTACGGGACTAGCGGGGGGCATCTACGAGCAGTACTTC. The chain has TRBV28 and TRBJ2-7, with 15 bases fitting TRBD2. With 5 bases clipped from V and 3 bases from J, the junction kept 5 bases outside the gene matches. The germline V gene has CDR1 MDHEN and CDR2 SYDVKM. The CDR3 loop spans 16 amino acids.

This chain uses TRBV2 with TRBJ2-2; the match to TRBD1 covers 9 bases. Trimming removed 6 bases from V and 6 bases from J; junction bases left unmatched: 11. CDR1 and CDR2 (germline): SNHLY, FYNNEI. This CDR3 is 16 amino acids long. CDR3 sequence reads: CASSGGQGMRAGELFF. Written as DNA, the CDR3 is TGTGCCAGCAGCGGGGGACAGGGAATGCGAGCCGGGGAGCTGTTTTTT.

This clone was recorded once. The chain is built from TRBV5-1 and TRBJ1-6, with D possibly being TRBD1 (5 bases). The CDR3 spans 14 residues. The germline CDR1 and CDR2 sequences are SGHRS and YFSETQ. Between the trimmed V and J ends, which lost 0 bases and 8 bases, there was a span of 9 bases. The chain's CDR3 is CASSLGTRDSPLHF. The CDR3 bases are TGCGCCAGCAGCTTGGGGACACGGGATTCACCCCTCCACTTT. Full variable domain (missing parts from reference TRBV5-1 and TRBJ1-6): KAGVTQTPRYLIKTRGQQVTLSCSPISGHRSVSWYQQTPGQGLQFLFEYFSETQRNKGNFPGRFSGRQFSNSRSEMNVSTLELGDSALYLCASSLGTRDSPLHFGNGTRLTVT.

The V call is TRBV2, the J call TRBJ2-3; 7 bases match TRBD1. Germline assignment: CDR1 SNHLY and CDR2 FYNNEI. V was clipped by 7 bases and J by 3 bases; unmatched bases: 1. The CDR3 sequence is 12 residues long. This CDR3 reads CASNRGTDTQYF. As DNA, the CDR3 is TGTGCCAGCAACAGGGGTACAGATACGCAGTATTTT.

The CDR3 spells CASSSMTGIEAFF. CDR3 nucleotides: TGTGCCAGCAGCTCCATGACAGGGATCGAAGCTTTCTTT. The chain combines TRBV7-2 with TRBJ1-1; 7 bases fit TRBD1. The V gene end was trimmed by 4 bases and the J gene end by 8 bases; junction bases not matched to a gene: 7. Germline CDR1 reads SGHTA; CDR2 reads FQGNSA. CDR3 length: 13 amino acids.

This clone was seen a single time. The chain carries TRBV5-4 and TRBJ2-3; TRBD1 agrees at 10 bases. There are 16 residues in the CDR3. Germline V gene sequence: CDR1 SGHNT, CDR2 YYREEE (reference sequence). Unmatched junction bases numbered 9, after V lost 3 bases and J lost 5 bases. The CDR3 bases are TGTGCCAGCAGCTGGGGGACAGGGGTTGGCGGAGATACGCAGTATTTT. Amino acid sequence: CASSWGTGVGGDTQYF.

This clone turned up a few times. This chain connects TRBV9 to TRBJ2-5; D possibly corresponds to TRBD1 (5 bases). The V end lost 0 bases, the J end lost 4 bases, and 13 bases lay between the germline ends. Per the germline V gene, CDR1 is SGDLS and CDR2 is YYNGEE. The CDR3 has 15 amino acids. CDR3 nucleotides: TGTGCCAGCAGCGTAGGGCCAGGGAACAGAGAGACCCAGTACTTC. Its protein product is CASSVGPGNRETQYF.

The rearrangement links TRBV29-1 to TRBJ2-3; tentatively, D is TRBD2 (6 bases). Between the trimmed V and J ends, which lost 5 bases and 1 base, there was a span of 10 bases. This CDR3 has 13 residues. From germline, CDR1 is SQVTM and CDR2 ANQGSEA. The DNA for the CDR3 is TGCAGCGTTACAGGCGGGGGCACAGATACGCAGTATTTT. Translated: CSVTGGGTDTQYF.

This clone was observed a few times. This chain joins TRBV5-6 and TRBJ1-4, with D perhaps TRBD1 (6 bases). Germline CDR1 reads SGHDT; CDR2 reads YYEEEE. Trimming took 4 bases from V and 4 from J, leaving 8 bases between them. This CDR3 has 13 residues. CDR3 coding DNA: TGTGCCAGCAGCCCGGACAGTAATGAAAAACTGTTTTTT. It codes for CASSPDSNEKLFF.

This chain uses TRBV4-1 with TRBJ1-6; 7 bases line up with TRBD1. Germline V gene sequence: CDR1 MGHRA, CDR2 YSYEKL. CDR3 length: 16 residues. V shed 0 bases and J 9 bases; nucleotides not matched to a gene: 8. DNA of the CDR3: TGCGCCAGCAGCCAAGATACTAGACAGGGAAGTTCACCCCTCCACTTT. It is translated as CASSQDTRQGSSPLHF.

The rearrangement uses TRBV11-2 and TRBJ1-1; possible D gene TRBD1, 6 bases. CDR1 and CDR2 (germline): SGHAT, FQNNGV. The ends were cut back, 2 bases at V and 0 bases at J, with 10 bases in the middle. The CDR3 sequence is 15 residues long. The CDR3 loop is CASSLNGQMNTEAFF. Here the CDR3 DNA reads TGTGCCAGCAGCTTAAATGGACAGATGAACACTGAAGCTTTCTTT.

In its sample, this clone was seen many times. The V gene is TRBV12-3 or TRBV12-4, the J gene TRBJ1-1; 8 bases are shared with TRBD1. J was trimmed by 9 bases and V by 2 bases; bases with no gene match: 2. The CDR3 spans 12 residues. This CDR3 is CASSLRTGKAFF. The CDR3 DNA reads TGTGCCAGCAGTTTAAGGACAGGGAAAGCTTTCTTT.

This clone was detected only once. Here the CDR3 reads CASSLLQGQLYGYTF. As DNA, the CDR3 is TGTGCCAGCAGTTTACTACAGGGACAACTCTATGGCTACACCTTC. V is TRBV9 and J is TRBJ1-2; a possible D gene is TRBD1 (6 bases). CDR3 length: 15 amino acids. The germline CDR1 and CDR2 sequences are SGDLS and YYNGEE. V dropped 5 bases and J dropped 4 bases, with 18 bases sitting between them.

The chain uses TRBV19 and TRBJ1-1; 9 bases match TRBD1. Germline CDR1 and CDR2: LNHDA and SQIVND (reference sequence). The CDR3 sequence is 16 residues long. Germline trimming cut 7 bases from V and 1 base from J; bases unmatched to any gene: 10. CDR3 in amino acids: CASTQTGGVKNTEAFF. Here the CDR3 DNA reads TGTGCCAGTACACAAACAGGGGGCGTGAAGAACACTGAAGCTTTCTTT.

The chain employs TRBV4-2 and TRBJ2-3, with a tentative D call TRBD2 (7 bases). The germline gives CDR1 LGHNA, CDR2 YNFKEQ. This CDR3 contains 15 residues. The V gene lost 1 base and the J gene lost 4 bases, with 12 bases spanning the gap. The DNA of the CDR3 is TGTGCCAGCAGCCAAGGGGGGGGCACCGCAGATACGCAGTATTTT. Amino acids: CASSQGGGTADTQYF.

The chain links TRBV24-1 to TRBJ1-2; D is unresolved. Per the germline V gene, CDR1 is KGHDR and CDR2 is SFDVKD. The CDR3 runs to 13 residues. Trimming cost V 9 bases and J 0 bases, with 10 bases left between them. CDR3 nucleotide sequence: TGTGCCACCCTGAGGGAAGCTAACTATGGCTACACCTTC. Its translation is CATLREANYGYTF.

The V call is TRBV6-5, the J call TRBJ1-2, with a weak D call TRBD1 (5 bases). The CDR3 extends over 15 amino acids. The V and J ends lost 2 bases and 8 bases respectively, with 18 bases between them. Germline CDR1 and CDR2: MNHEY and SVGAGI. DNA for the CDR3: TGTGCCAGCAGTTACGGGGAAGAAGGGGCTGGAGGCTACACCTTC. Translation gives CASSYGEEGAGGYTF.

The chain combines TRBV5-6 with TRBJ1-5; perhaps TRBD1 as D (6 bases). With 2 bases removed from V and 0 bases from J, the gap between germline ends came to 9 bases. Per the germline V gene, CDR1 is SGHDT and CDR2 is YYEEEE. The CDR3 has 15 residues. CDR3 DNA sequence: TGTGCCAGCAGCTTCGGACAGAATAGCAATCAGCCCCAGCATTTT. Its protein is CASSFGQNSNQPQHF.

The chain links TRBV18 to TRBJ2-5; a weak D match, TRBD2 (6 bases). The CDR3 loop spans 14 amino acids. The germline V gene has CDR1 KGHSH and CDR2 LQKENI. Trimming pared 3 bases from V and 4 bases from J, leaving 12 bases between. In DNA, the CDR3 is TGTGCCAGCTCACCTCCGGGACTCCTAGAGACCCAGTACTTC. Amino acid sequence: CASSPPGLLETQYF.

V gene TRBV28 combines with J gene TRBJ2-1; 16 bases are a match to TRBD2. The junction had 9 bases not matched to a gene; V was cut back by 6 bases and J by 4 bases. In germline, CDR1 is MDHEN, CDR2 SYDVKM. The CDR3 covers 18 residues. Here the CDR3 reads CASRPGTSGGATYNEQFF. The CDR3 nucleotides read TGTGCCAGCAGACCCGGGACTAGCGGGGGGGCCACGTACAATGAGCAGTTCTTC.

This chain joins TRBV27 and TRBJ1-6; no reliable D call. Germline V CDR1 and CDR2: MNHEY, SMNVEV (reference sequence). The V gene lost 6 bases and the J gene lost 11 bases, with 17 bases spanning the gap. The CDR3 contains 14 residues. The CDR3: CASSSEGANTPLHF. CDR3 nucleotide sequence: TGTGCCAGCAGCTCCGAAGGAGCTAACACACCCCTCCACTTT.

The genes are TRBV21-1 and TRBJ1-1; the table assigns TRBD1, which was not confirmed against the DNA. TRBV21-1 is listed as a pseudogene. There are 17 residues in the CDR3. CDR3 bases: TGTGCCAGCAGCAAGGGCATATCTACAGGGATGAACACTGAAGCTTTCTTT. Its translation is CASSKGISTGMNTEAFF.

The chain has TRBV27 and TRBJ2-7, with D possibly being TRBD1 (5 bases). V lost 5 bases and J lost 1, with 15 bases in between. Germline V gene data show CDR1 as MNHEY and CDR2 as SMNVEV (reference sequence). The CDR3 has 15 residues. The CDR3 nucleotides read TGTGCCAGCAGTCTAAGTCCGCAGGGTTCCTACGAGCAGTACTTC. As protein: CASSLSPQGSYEQYF.

This chain connects TRBV25-1 to TRBJ1-1, with 7 bases matching TRBD1. Germline CDR1 reads MGHDK; CDR2 reads SYGVNS. The trim removed 3 bases at V and 7 bases at J, leaving 5 bases unmatched. The CDR3 is made up of 13 amino acids. CDR3 region: CASSEGQYGEAFF. DNA of the CDR3: TGTGCCAGCAGTGAGGGACAGTACGGTGAAGCTTTCTTT.

A single count supports this clone. This chain links TRBV14 with TRBJ1-2, with TRBD1 matching 7 bases. The junction had 7 bases not matched to a gene; V was cut back by 4 bases and J by 8 bases. From germline, CDR1 is SGHDN and CDR2 FVKESK. This CDR3 has 13 residues. The CDR3 DNA is TGTGCCAGCAGCCCTGCGCCAGGGGGAGGCTACACCTTC. This sequence encodes CASSPAPGGGYTF. Filled out from reference TRBV14 and TRBJ1-2, the complete variable domain reads EAGVTQFPSHSVIEKGQTVTLRCDPISGHDNLYWYRRVMGKEIKFLLHFVKESKQDESGMPNNRFLAERTGGTYSTLKVQPAELEDSGVYFCASSPAPGGGYTFGSGTRLTVV.

V gene TRBV6-5 combines with J gene TRBJ2-1, with 8 bases fitting TRBD2. V gave up 2 bases and J gave up 4 bases; unmatched junction bases: 7. This CDR3 region has 16 residues. The V gene's germline CDR1 is MNHEY and CDR2 SVGAGI. CDR3 coding DNA: TGTGCCAGCAGTTACCGGGGGCTAGCGGGTTACAATGAGCAGTTCTTC. It yields the protein CASSYRGLAGYNEQFF.

This chain joins TRBV6-5 and TRBJ1-4; weak D call: TRBD1 (5 bases). Germline V gene lookup returns CDR1 MNHEY and CDR2 SVGAGI. CDR3 length equals 12 residues. Between the trimmed V and J ends, which lost 6 bases and 8 bases, there was a span of 10 bases. This chain's CDR3 is CASRATDEKLFF. The CDR3 DNA reads as TGTGCCAGCAGAGCGACAGACGAAAAACTGTTTTTT.